This TCR beta chain was obtained from a study of PD-1 blockade in classical Hodgkin lymphoma. Libraries were prepared by immunoSEQ multiplex PCR; TCRdb keeps only in-frame clonotypes and omits some of them. This sample has roughly 56,000 clones, with around nine tenths found just once. Study outcomes and limitations: A reduction in baseline TCR diversity was reportedly seen in newly diagnosed patients relative to healthy donors.

Time point given: cycle 4 day 1 (C4D1), after 6 weeks of nivolumab. Exposure to brentuximab vedotin varied, and each patient had relapsed following autologous stem cell transplantation. Best outcomes ranged across complete response, partial response and progressive disease. In the case of this clone: Its antigen is not known.

The origin of this receptor is a human donor with classical Hodgkin lymphoma. The sample was peripheral blood mononuclear cells (PBMCs), taken before the fourth cycle of nivolumab.

Written as DNA, the CDR3 is TGCGCCAGCAGCCAACAGGGGGGGACTGAAGCTTTCTTT. Its translation is CASSQQGGTEAFF. V usage is TRBV5-1 and J usage is TRBJ1-1, with 8 bases that match TRBD1. V shed 4 bases and J 5 bases; nucleotides not matched to a gene: 4. The CDR3 is made up of 13 amino acids. Germline values: CDR1 SGHRS, CDR2 YFSETQ.